These 32 T cell receptor beta chains were sequenced from one sample in a study of cytomegalovirus exposure and HLA in healthy donors. PCR used 60 Vbeta primers and 13 Jbeta primers. Repertoires were generated with immunoSEQ multiplex PCR, while TCRdb's copy carries only in-frame clones and drops some. The sample contains about 160,000 clones, about 72% of which appear only once. Source material: PBMCs. The origin of the receptors is a man aged 25 to 45 in good health and CMV-seropositive.

The V call is TRBV11-2, the J call TRBJ1-4; a possible D gene is TRBD1 (6 bases). Germline V gene sequence: CDR1 SGHAT, CDR2 FQNNGV. The CDR3 extends over 18 amino acids. V was cut by 6 bases and J by 2 bases, with 22 bases left in between. The DNA for the CDR3 is TGTGCCAGCAGGAATATAGGGACAAGGCCTCAGACTAATGAAAAACTGTTTTTT. This encodes CASRNIGTRPQTNEKLFF.

The rearrangement links TRBV5-5 to TRBJ1-2, with 10 nucleotides matching TRBD1. The germline CDR1 and CDR2 sequences are SGHKS and YYEKEE (reference sequence). This CDR3 is built from 15 residues. V trimming: 4 bases; J trimming: 4 bases; junction bases outside the gene matches: 7. The CDR3 spells CASSDGTGDIYGYTF. CDR3 DNA sequence: TGTGCCAGCAGCGACGGGACAGGGGATATCTATGGCTACACCTTC.

The V gene is TRBV6-5, the J gene TRBJ2-7; TRBD1 might be the D (6 bases). V was trimmed by 2 bases and J by 7 bases, leaving 15 bases between them. CDR3 length equals 14 residues. The germline CDR1 and CDR2 sequences are MNHEY and SVGAGI. The CDR3 DNA reads TGTGCCAGCAGTTACGTAGGGGGACGTGGTGAGCAGTACTTC. Amino acids: CASSYVGGRGEQYF.

The chain uses TRBV10-2 and TRBJ2-2; perhaps TRBD2 as D (6 bases). The CDR3 sequence is 13 residues long. Germline CDR1 reads WSHSY; CDR2 reads SAAADI. Trimming took off 4 bases at V and 4 bases at J, with 7 bases between the two ends. In DNA form, the CDR3 reads TGCGCCAGCAGTGCCGGGGGCACCGGGGAGCTGTTTTTT. This codes for CASSAGGTGELFF.

This chain links TRBV7-6 with TRBJ1-6; D unclear. The CDR3 loop spans 13 amino acids. Trimming cost V 1 base and J 10 bases, with 8 bases left between them. Germline V gene lookup returns CDR1 SGHVS and CDR2 FNYEAQ. The CDR3 reads CASSLGAESPLHF. DNA of the CDR3: TGTGCCAGCAGCTTAGGGGCAGAATCACCCCTCCACTTT.

V usage is TRBV9 and J usage is TRBJ2-1; the D gene is possibly TRBD1 (5 bases). CDR3 length equals 16 residues. CDR1 is SGDLS, CDR2 YYNGEE, per germline. Trimming left V 0 bases short and J 8 bases short, with 18 bases between. Written as DNA, the CDR3 is TGTGCCAGCAGCGTAGGATTCGAGACCTGGGGCCATGAGCAGTTCTTC. Its translation is CASSVGFETWGHEQFF. Based on the CDR3 plus reference TRBV9 and TRBJ2-1, the full variable domain is DSGVTQTPKHLITATGQRVTLRCSPRSGDLSVYWYQQSLDQGLQFLIQYYNGEERAKGNILERFSAQQFPDLHSELNLSSLELGDSALYFCASSVGFETWGHEQFFGPGTRLTVL.

The chain carries TRBV19 and TRBJ1-2; D perhaps matches TRBD1 (6 bases). V lost 6 bases, J lost 8 bases, and 16 bases lay in between. CDR3 length: 13 amino acids. The germline V gene encodes CDR1 LNHDA and CDR2 SQIVND (reference sequence). The CDR3 sequence is CASSRTTGPGYTF. CDR3 in DNA: TGTGCCAGTAGCAGAACCACAGGGCCCGGCTACACCTTC.

The V and J genes are TRBV4-3 and TRBJ2-7, with 7 bases identical to TRBD1. This CDR3 has 15 residues. The V gene end was trimmed by 3 bases and the J gene end by 3 bases; junction bases not matched to a gene: 8. Germline-derived CDR1 and CDR2 are LGHNA and YSLEER. The CDR3 here is CASSHGSQGLYEQYF. The CDR3 region has the DNA TGCGCCAGCAGCCACGGTTCACAGGGGCTCTACGAGCAGTACTTC.

The sample holds one count of this clone. The V and J genes are TRBV6-4 and TRBJ2-5; 11 bases align to TRBD2. V was pared by 7 bases and J by 3 bases, with 10 bases of the junction left unmatched. CDR1 is MRHNA, CDR2 SNTAGT, per germline. The CDR3 has 16 amino acids. CDR3 in DNA: TGTGCCAGCACTCAAGGGACTAGCGGAAATAAAGAGACCCAGTACTTC. Its translation is CASTQGTSGNKETQYF.

The chain couples TRBV27 to TRBJ2-7; 10 bases are shared with TRBD1. Germline assignment: CDR1 MNHEY and CDR2 SMNVEV (reference sequence). This CDR3 contains 14 residues. Trimming cost V 3 bases and J 4 bases; bases outside gene matches: 3. DNA of the CDR3: TGTGCCAGCAGTTTGACAGGGGGCTTTTACGAGCAGTACTTC. Translation gives CASSLTGGFYEQYF.

V is TRBV29-1 and J is TRBJ2-7, with a possible D match to TRBD1 (6 bases). This CDR3 contains 14 residues. The germline CDR1 and CDR2 sequences are SQVTM and ANQGSEA. Deletions cut 4 bases from V and 3 bases from J, with 16 bases between. The CDR3 protein is CSVVIPDRGYEQYF. In nucleotides, the CDR3 is TGCAGCGTTGTCATTCCGGACAGAGGCTACGAGCAGTACTTC.

The rearrangement joins TRBV7-3 to TRBJ2-3, with 11 positions matching TRBD2. The CDR3 is 16 amino acids. Germline values: CDR1 SGHTA, CDR2 FQGTGA. Trimming at V came to 4 bases and at J to 5 bases, leaving 8 bases not matched to a gene. The CDR3 reads CASSSLAGGPLDTQYF. The CDR3 coding sequence is TGTGCCAGCAGCTCCTTAGCGGGGGGGCCGCTAGATACGCAGTATTTT.

The chain combines TRBV4-1 with TRBJ2-7; 13 bases align to TRBD2. This CDR3 region has 18 residues. V lost 0 bases and J lost 4; bases outside the gene matches: 9. CDR1 MGHRA and CDR2 YSYEKL come from the germline V gene. The CDR3 loop reads CASSQDKSGLAGVYEQYF. The CDR3 nucleotides read TGCGCCAGCAGCCAAGACAAATCCGGACTAGCGGGGGTGTACGAGCAGTACTTC.

V usage is TRBV30 and J usage is TRBJ2-5, with TRBD2 matching 8 bases. The closer fit of TRBJ2-7 to the DNA end suggests the J call may be wrong. The length of the CDR3 is 12 residues. The germline CDR1 and CDR2 sequences are GTSNPN and SVGIG (reference sequence). The CDR3 region is CACLIAGSEQYF. Here the CDR3 DNA reads TGTGCCTGCCTCATAGCGGGGAGCGAGCAGTACTTC.

The table lists this clone with a count of one. The chain uses TRBV5-6 and TRBJ1-6; no reliable D call. Per the germline V gene, CDR1 is SGHDT and CDR2 is YYEEEE. This CDR3 comprises 14 residues. V was shortened by 4 bases and J by 0 bases, with 5 bases between the two germline ends. CDR3 nucleotides: TGTGCCAGCAGCGTTCTCTCCTATAATTCACCCCTCCACTTT. Translating gives CASSVLSYNSPLHF.

The chain joins TRBV6-1 to TRBJ2-5; TRBD2 matches at 9 bases. V shed 2 bases and J 5 bases; nucleotides not matched to a gene: 6. The CDR3 loop spans 15 amino acids. CDR1 MNHNS and CDR2 SASEGT come from the germline V gene. The CDR3 DNA follows: TGTGCCAGCAGTGAATGGCGGGGGGGCCACGAGACCCAGTACTTC. Its translation: CASSEWRGGHETQYF.

The chain has TRBV2 and TRBJ2-7, with 11 bases identical to TRBD1. Per germline, CDR1 SNHLY and CDR2 FYNNEI. The CDR3 is 14 amino acids. After removal of 4 bases from V and 4 bases from J, the junction contained 3 bases not matched to a gene. CDR3 sequence: CASSGGTGGYEQYF. The CDR3 coding sequence is TGTGCCAGCAGTGGGGGGACAGGGGGTTACGAGCAGTACTTC.

This rearrangement joins TRBV27 to TRBJ2-1, with 9 bases matching TRBD2. The germline V gene has CDR1 MNHEY and CDR2 SMNVEV (reference sequence). V lost 5 bases and J lost 3; bases outside the gene matches: 11. This CDR3 has 17 amino acids. The CDR3: CASSTSGVRGGYNEQFF. The CDR3 DNA reads TGTGCCAGCAGTACCTCCGGGGTGCGGGGGGGCTACAATGAGCAGTTCTTC.

The rearrangement links TRBV6-1 to TRBJ2-7; D not certain. V shed 6 bases and J shed 0 bases, with 12 bases lying between them. The germline V gene has CDR1 MNHNS and CDR2 SASEGT. This CDR3 has 14 residues. Written as DNA, the CDR3 is TGTGCCAGCAGGGTGACTCCCGGCTCCTACGAGCAGTACTTC. It specifies CASRVTPGSYEQYF.

The chain carries TRBV25-1 and TRBJ2-7; 9 bases agree with TRBD1. The germline V gene has CDR1 MGHDK and CDR2 SYGVNS. This CDR3 spans 15 amino acids. V lost 2 bases to trimming and J lost 5 bases; unmatched junction nucleotides: 7. CDR3 in DNA: TGTGCCAGCAGTGAAACGGGACAGGGTTCCCACGAGCAGTACTTC. Translated: CASSETGQGSHEQYF.

This clone was picked up a small number of times. The V and J genes are TRBV19 and TRBJ1-2; D remains ambiguous. The V and J ends lost 6 bases and 2 bases respectively, with 13 bases between them. CDR3 length equals 14 residues. Germline V gene data show CDR1 as LNHDA and CDR2 as SQIVND (reference sequence). CDR3 bases: TGTGCCAGTAGCAATGAGCTGAGGAACTATGGCTACACCTTC. Its protein product is CASSNELRNYGYTF. Drawing the rest from reference TRBV19 and TRBJ1-2, the complete variable domain is DGGITQSPKYLFRKEGQNVTLSCEQNLNHDAMYWYRQDPGQGLRLIYYSQIVNDFQKGDIAEGYSVSREKKESFPLTVTSAQKNPTAFYLCASSNELRNYGYTFGSGTRLTVV.

This clone was observed a handful of times. The chain carries TRBV11-2 and TRBJ1-4, with a possible D match to TRBD1 (5 bases). The CDR3 runs to 13 residues. Germline V gene data show CDR1 as SGHAT and CDR2 as FQNNGV. The V end lost 5 bases, the J end lost 10 bases, and 14 bases lay between the germline ends. The CDR3 reads CASSRKTARKLFF. The CDR3 DNA sequence: TGTGCCAGCAGCCGGAAGACAGCTAGAAAACTGTTTTTT. The full variable domain, rest sourced from reference TRBV11-2 and TRBJ1-4, is EAGVAQSPRYKIIEKRQSVAFWCNPISGHATLYWYQQILGQGPKLLIQFQNNGVVDDSQLPKDRFSAERLKGVDSTLKIQPAKLEDSAVYLCASSRKTARKLFFGSGTQLSVL.

The genes are TRBV7-9 and TRBJ1-6, with a weak D call TRBD1 (5 bases). The CDR3 totals 18 residues. In germline, CDR1 is SEHNR, CDR2 FQNEAQ (reference sequence). Deletions cut 5 bases from V and 0 bases from J, with 17 bases between. This chain's CDR3 is CASSAGHFTISYNSPLHF. CDR3 DNA sequence: TGTGCCAGCAGCGCAGGACACTTTACTATCTCCTATAATTCACCCCTCCACTTT.

V and J are TRBV27 and TRBJ2-5; the match to TRBD1 covers 7 bases. The length of the CDR3 is 13 residues. With 3 bases clipped from V and 4 bases from J, the junction kept 2 bases outside the gene matches. From germline, CDR1 is MNHEY and CDR2 SMNVEV (reference sequence). The DNA of the CDR3 is TGTGCCAGCAGTTTCACAGGGGCAGAGACCCAGTACTTC. This translates into CASSFTGAETQYF.

A few counts support this clone. The rearrangement links TRBV4-1 to TRBJ2-7, with 8 bases lining up with TRBD1. This CDR3 region has 14 residues. Germline V lookup: CDR1 MGHRA, CDR2 YSYEKL. V lost 3 bases and J lost 2; bases outside the gene matches: 3. As DNA, the CDR3 is TGCGCCAGCAGCCAGGGACAGGATACCTACGAGCAGTACTTC. Its translation: CASSQGQDTYEQYF.

The gene calls are TRBV6-1 and TRBJ1-5, with D possibly being TRBD1 (6 bases). Trimming stripped 4 bases from V and 0 bases from J, with 13 bases between. Looked up from germline, CDR1 is MNHNS and CDR2 is SASEGT. The CDR3 consists of 16 residues. CDR3 in DNA: TGTGCCAGCAGTGGCGGACAGCGGTATAGCAATCAGCCCCAGCATTTT. It encodes CASSGGQRYSNQPQHF.

The chain is built from TRBV11-2 and TRBJ2-2; the match to TRBD2 covers 14 bases. CDR1 is SGHAT, CDR2 FQNNGV, per germline. V lost 4 bases, J lost 8 bases, and 12 bases stayed unmatched. This CDR3 spans 18 amino acids. CDR3 protein: CASSSPGLAGASRGELFF. CDR3 in DNA: TGTGCCAGCAGCTCCCCGGGACTAGCGGGGGCGTCACGGGGGGAGCTGTTTTTT.

The rearrangement uses TRBV7-7 and TRBJ2-3; maybe TRBD2 (6 bases). Germline values: CDR1 SSHAT, CDR2 FNYEAQ (reference sequence). V lost 5 bases, J lost 2 bases, and 11 bases lay in between. The CDR3 consists of 14 residues. Here the CDR3 DNA reads TGTGCCAGCAGCCCGGGACTCTTCACAGATACGCAGTATTTT. Protein: CASSPGLFTDTQYF.

The chain recombines TRBV2 with TRBJ1-2; no clear D gene. Trimming removed 7 bases at V and 4 bases at J, with 22 bases between. Germline V gene sequence: CDR1 SNHLY, CDR2 FYNNEI. The CDR3 loop spans 16 amino acids. The CDR3 region has the DNA TGTGCCAGCATGCGCCAGGAAGGAACGCCCCGCTATGGCTACACCTTC. It is translated as CASMRQEGTPRYGYTF.

The chain employs TRBV28 and TRBJ2-2, with 10 bases lining up with TRBD2. Germline trimming cut 3 bases from V and 6 bases from J; bases unmatched to any gene: 13. Germline V gene lookup returns CDR1 MDHEN and CDR2 SYDVKM. The CDR3 runs to 18 residues. CDR3 amino acids: CASSLSWLAGVVAGELFF. In DNA form, the CDR3 reads TGTGCCAGCAGTTTGTCCTGGCTAGCGGGGGTGGTGGCCGGGGAGCTGTTTTTT. Combining the CDR3 with reference TRBV28 and TRBJ2-2 gives the whole variable domain DVKVTQSSRYLVKRTGEKVFLECVQDMDHENMFWYRQDPGLGLRLIYFSYDVKMKEKGDIPEGYSVSREKKERFSLILESASTNQTSMYLCASSLSWLAGVVAGELFFGEGSRLTVL.

The V and J genes are TRBV18 and TRBJ2-7, with D tentatively TRBD2 (5 bases). Trimming cost V 3 bases and J 4 bases, with 16 bases left between them. The CDR3 consists of 15 residues. In germline, CDR1 is KGHSH, CDR2 LQKENI. The CDR3 here is CASSPGAREIYEQYF. The CDR3 DNA sequence: TGTGCCAGCTCACCGGGAGCCAGAGAAATTTACGAGCAGTACTTC.

The V call is TRBV9, the J call TRBJ2-7; D is ambiguous. This CDR3 contains 15 residues. Germline V gene sequence: CDR1 SGDLS, CDR2 YYNGEE. V lost 4 bases and J 0 bases, leaving 14 bases between the germline ends. DNA for the CDR3: TGTGCCAGCAGCAACCACGACAAAAGCTCCTACGAGCAGTACTTC. As protein: CASSNHDKSSYEQYF.